The clone carrying this T cell receptor (beta chain) was recorded a few times. The antigen is not known. Using a J-beta primer mix together with a sample-barcoded 5' primer, a second PCR was run for roughly 7 to 11 cycles. TCRdb passed the 5' RACE reads through MiXCR, listing each CDR3 protein once. Among around 800,000 distinct CDR3 sequences listed, about 55% were seen once. The CDR3 is made up of 15 amino acids. The V and J ends lost 5 bases and 4 bases respectively, with 17 bases between them. Germline CDR1 and CDR2: SGHAT and FQDESV (reference sequence). This sample stems from a study of blood T cells in healthy people across ages. Regarding the study as a whole: Higher diversity and more naive CD4+ cells were features of long-lived donors, compared to aged donors. The recorded TCR beta diversity per million T cells decreased in a roughly linear manner with age. Strong correlation existed between TCR beta diversity and naive T cell percentage.

Researchers report isolating at least 6.5 million PBMCs per sample. Sequencing was carried out using blood. The chain uses TRBV11-1 and TRBJ1-1; D might be TRBD1 (6 bases). The clonotype originates from a man older than 75 in good health. The CDR3 region is CASSLGAGGGTEAFF. The DNA of the CDR3 is TGTGCCAGCAGCCTAGGCGCGGGAGGGGGCACTGAAGCTTTCTTT.